This T cell receptor beta chain was documented in a study of blood T cell repertoires in COVID-19. At the level of the study: Acute-phase and convalescent COVID-19 samples originated in the United States, Italy and Spain. Sample material is recorded as cDNA or gDNA derived from T cells, B-cell-depleted T cells, or PBMCs.

Trimming took 3 bases from V and 8 from J, leaving 19 bases between them. The V gene's germline CDR1 is LGHDT and CDR2 YNNKEL (reference sequence). The CDR3 contains 15 residues. Original data processing: Estimates of nucleated cell counts were drawn from the amplification of reference gene primers. Using immunoSEQ multiplex PCR, the repertoire was profiled, and TCRdb retains in-frame clones only, with some absent. V, J and clone size reflect that table, while D and trimming were determined from the DNA. The profile shows approximately 220,000 clones, under 90% of them singletons. The V call is TRBV3-1 (or the pseudogene TRBV3-2), the J call TRBJ1-2, with unresolved D. Sequences were obtained from peripheral blood. This receptor was obtained from a woman in her fifties or sixties who had recovered from COVID-19. The CDR3 region is CASSHQQSMFRGYTF. The CDR3 DNA sequence: TGTGCCAGCAGCCACCAACAGAGTATGTTTAGGGGCTACACCTTC.